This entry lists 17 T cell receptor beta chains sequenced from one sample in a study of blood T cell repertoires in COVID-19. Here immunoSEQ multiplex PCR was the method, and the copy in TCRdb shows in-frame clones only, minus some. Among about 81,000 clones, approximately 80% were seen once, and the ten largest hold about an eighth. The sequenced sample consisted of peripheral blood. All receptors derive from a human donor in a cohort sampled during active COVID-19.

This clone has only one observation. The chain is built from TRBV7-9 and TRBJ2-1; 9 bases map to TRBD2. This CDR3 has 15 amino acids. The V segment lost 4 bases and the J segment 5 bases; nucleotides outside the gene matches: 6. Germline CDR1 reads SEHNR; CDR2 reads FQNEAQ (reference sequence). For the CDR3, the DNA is TGTGCCAGCAGCTGGGAGGCTAGCGGGAACAATGAGCAGTTCTTC. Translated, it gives CASSWEASGNNEQFF.

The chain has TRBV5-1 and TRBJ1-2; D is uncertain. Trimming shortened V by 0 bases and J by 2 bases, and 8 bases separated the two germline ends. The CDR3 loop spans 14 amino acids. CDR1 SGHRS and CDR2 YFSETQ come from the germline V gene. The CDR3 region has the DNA TGCGCCAGCAGCTTGGCCGGGGTGAACTATGGCTACACCTTC. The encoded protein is CASSLAGVNYGYTF.

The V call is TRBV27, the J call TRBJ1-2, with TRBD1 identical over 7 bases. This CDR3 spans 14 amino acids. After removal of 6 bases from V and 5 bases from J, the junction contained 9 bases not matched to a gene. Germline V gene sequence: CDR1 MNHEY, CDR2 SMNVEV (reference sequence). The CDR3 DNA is TGTGCCAGCAGGTCCACAGGGGTTCGTTATGGCTACACCTTC. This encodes CASRSTGVRYGYTF.

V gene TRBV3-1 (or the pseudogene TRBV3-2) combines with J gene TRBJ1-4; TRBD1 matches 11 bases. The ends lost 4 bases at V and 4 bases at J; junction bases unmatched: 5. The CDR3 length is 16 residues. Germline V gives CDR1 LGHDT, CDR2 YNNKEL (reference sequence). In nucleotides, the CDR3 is TGTGCCAGCAGCCCCCGGGACAGGGGGGTTAATGAAAAACTGTTTTTT. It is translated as CASSPRDRGVNEKLFF.

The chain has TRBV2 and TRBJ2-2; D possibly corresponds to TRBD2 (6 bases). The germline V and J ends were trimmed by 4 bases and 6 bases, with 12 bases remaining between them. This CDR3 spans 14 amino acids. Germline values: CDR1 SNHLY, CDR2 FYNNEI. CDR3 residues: CASSAWAGSGELFF. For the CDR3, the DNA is TGTGCCAGCAGTGCGTGGGCGGGATCCGGGGAGCTGTTTTTT.

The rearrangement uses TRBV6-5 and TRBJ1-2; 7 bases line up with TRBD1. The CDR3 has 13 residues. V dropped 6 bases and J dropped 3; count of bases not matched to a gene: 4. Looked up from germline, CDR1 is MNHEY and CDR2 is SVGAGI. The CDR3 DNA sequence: TGTGCCAGCAGCGACAGGGAGCACTATGGCTACACCTTC. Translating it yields CASSDREHYGYTF.

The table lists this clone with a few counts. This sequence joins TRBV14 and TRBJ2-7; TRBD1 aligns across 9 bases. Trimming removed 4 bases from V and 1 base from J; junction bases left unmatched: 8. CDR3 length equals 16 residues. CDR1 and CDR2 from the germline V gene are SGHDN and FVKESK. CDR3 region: CASSPGQGFRSYEQYF. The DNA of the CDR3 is TGTGCCAGCAGCCCGGGACAGGGTTTTAGGTCCTACGAGCAGTACTTC.

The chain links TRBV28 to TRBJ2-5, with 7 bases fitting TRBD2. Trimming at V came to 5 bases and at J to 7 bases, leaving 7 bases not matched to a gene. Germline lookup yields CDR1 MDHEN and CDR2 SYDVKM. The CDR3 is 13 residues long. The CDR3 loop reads CASSTGLVTTQYF. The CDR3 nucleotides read TGTGCCAGCAGTACAGGACTAGTGACGACCCAGTACTTC.

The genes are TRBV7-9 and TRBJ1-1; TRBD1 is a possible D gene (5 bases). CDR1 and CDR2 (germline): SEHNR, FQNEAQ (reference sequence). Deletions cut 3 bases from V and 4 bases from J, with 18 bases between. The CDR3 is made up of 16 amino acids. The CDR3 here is CASSLKMRGSGTEAFF. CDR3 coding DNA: TGTGCCAGCAGCTTGAAGATGCGGGGGTCGGGCACTGAAGCTTTCTTT.

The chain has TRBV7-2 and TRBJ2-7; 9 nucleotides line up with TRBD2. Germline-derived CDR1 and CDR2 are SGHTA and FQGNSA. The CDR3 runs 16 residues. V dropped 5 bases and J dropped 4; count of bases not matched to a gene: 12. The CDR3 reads CASSVGPSGVGYEQYF. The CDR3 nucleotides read TGTGCCAGCAGCGTAGGACCTAGCGGGGTGGGTTACGAGCAGTACTTC.

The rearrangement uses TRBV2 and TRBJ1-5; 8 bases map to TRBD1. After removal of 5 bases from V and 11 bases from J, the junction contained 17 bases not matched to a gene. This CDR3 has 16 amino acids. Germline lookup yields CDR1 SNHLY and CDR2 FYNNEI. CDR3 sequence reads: CASSTQPGQGSTAQHF. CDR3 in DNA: TGTGCCAGCAGTACGCAGCCTGGACAGGGCTCAACAGCCCAGCATTTT. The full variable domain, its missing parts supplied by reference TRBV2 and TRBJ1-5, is EPEVTQTPSHQVTQMGQEVILRCVPISNHLYFYWYRQILGQKVEFLVSFYNNEISEKSEIFDDQFSVERPDGSNFTLKIRSTKLEDSAMYFCASSTQPGQGSTAQHFGDGTRLSIL.

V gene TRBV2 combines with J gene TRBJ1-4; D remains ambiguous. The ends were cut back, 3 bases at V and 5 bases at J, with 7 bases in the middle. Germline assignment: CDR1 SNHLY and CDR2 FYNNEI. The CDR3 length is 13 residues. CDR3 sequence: CASSDPGNEKLFF. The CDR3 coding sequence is TGTGCCAGCAGTGACCCCGGGAATGAAAAACTGTTTTTT.

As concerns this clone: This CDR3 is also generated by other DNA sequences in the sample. CDR3 amino acids: CASSEDTYEQYF. CDR3 nucleotides: TGTGCCAGCAGTGAGGACACCTACGAGCAGTACTTC. The chain carries TRBV6-1 and TRBJ2-7; tentatively, D is TRBD1 (5 bases). CDR1 MNHNS and CDR2 SASEGT come from the germline V gene. The CDR3 loop spans 12 amino acids. The germline V and J ends were trimmed by 3 bases and 2 bases, with 5 bases remaining between them.

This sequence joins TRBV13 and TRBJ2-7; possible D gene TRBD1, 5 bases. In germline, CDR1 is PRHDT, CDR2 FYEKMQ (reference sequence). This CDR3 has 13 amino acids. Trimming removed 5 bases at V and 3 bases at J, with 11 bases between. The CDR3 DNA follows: TGTGCCAGCAGCCTGGCCAGGGACTACGAGCAGTACTTC. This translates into CASSLARDYEQYF.

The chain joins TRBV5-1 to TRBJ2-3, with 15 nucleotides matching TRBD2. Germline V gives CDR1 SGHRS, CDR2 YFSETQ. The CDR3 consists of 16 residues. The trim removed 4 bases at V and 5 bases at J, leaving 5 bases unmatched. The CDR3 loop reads CASSPGLAGGQDTQYF. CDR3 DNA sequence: TGCGCCAGCAGCCCCGGACTAGCGGGGGGGCAAGATACGCAGTATTTT.

CDR3 protein: CASSHGSGQGRAFF. CDR3 DNA sequence: TGTGCCAGCAGCCACGGCTCGGGACAGGGTCGAGCTTTCTTT. This rearrangement joins TRBV3-1 (or the pseudogene TRBV3-2) to TRBJ1-1, with TRBD1 matching over 9 bases. The germline gives CDR1 LGHDT, CDR2 YNNKEL (reference sequence). The CDR3 has 14 amino acids. V was clipped by 3 bases and J by 10 bases; unmatched bases: 9.

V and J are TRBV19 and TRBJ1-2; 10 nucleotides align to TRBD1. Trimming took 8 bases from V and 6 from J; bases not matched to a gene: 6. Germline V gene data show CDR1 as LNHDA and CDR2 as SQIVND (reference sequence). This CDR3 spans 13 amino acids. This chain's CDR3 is CASSLGTGDGYTF. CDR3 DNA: TGTGCCAGTTCACTAGGGACAGGGGATGGCTACACCTTC. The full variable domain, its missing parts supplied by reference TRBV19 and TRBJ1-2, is DGGITQSPKYLFRKEGQNVTLSCEQNLNHDAMYWYRQDPGQGLRLIYYSQIVNDFQKGDIAEGYSVSREKKESFPLTVTSAQKNPTAFYLCASSLGTGDGYTFGSGTRLTVV.